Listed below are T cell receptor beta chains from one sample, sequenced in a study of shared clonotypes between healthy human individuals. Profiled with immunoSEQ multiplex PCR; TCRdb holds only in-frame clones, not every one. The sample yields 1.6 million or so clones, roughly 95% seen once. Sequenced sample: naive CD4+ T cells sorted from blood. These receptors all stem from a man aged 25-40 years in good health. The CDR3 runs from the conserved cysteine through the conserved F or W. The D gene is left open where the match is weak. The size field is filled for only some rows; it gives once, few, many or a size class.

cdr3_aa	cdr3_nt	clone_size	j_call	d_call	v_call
CASSYTPGGEPQHF	TGTGCCAGCAGTTACACCCCGGGCGGGGAGCCCCAGCATTTT	NA	TRBJ1-5	NA	TRBV6-5
CSARVGAQYF	TGCAGTGCTAGAGTAGGGGCCCAGTACTTC	NA	TRBJ2-7	NA	TRBV20-1
CASSVAPEETQYF	TGTGCCAGCAGCGTAGCTCCCGAGGAGACCCAGTACTTC	NA	TRBJ2-5	NA	TRBV9
CASSPMDRGRNEQFF	TGTGCCAGCAGCCCCATGGACAGGGGGCGGAATGAGCAGTTCTTC	NA	TRBJ2-1	TRBD1	TRBV7-2
CASSPLPRDSPGTEAFF	TGTGCCAGCTCACCACTTCCCCGGGACAGCCCGGGGACTGAAGCTTTCTTT	NA	TRBJ1-1	TRBD1	TRBV18
CASSQFTHFGGVTGELFF	TGCGCCAGCAGCCAATTTACGCATTTCGGAGGGGTCACCGGGGAGCTGTTTTTT	NA	TRBJ2-2	NA	TRBV4-3
CASSVQGTQAFF	TGCGCCAGCAGCGTCCAGGGGACCCAAGCTTTCTTT	NA	TRBJ1-1	NA	TRBV5-1
CASQADPSSYEQYF	TGTGCCAGTCAAGCTGATCCGAGCTCCTACGAGCAGTACTTC	NA	TRBJ2-7	NA	TRBV19
CASSLAPGTSTDTQYF	TGTGCCAGCAGCTTGGCACCAGGGACCTCCACAGATACGCAGTATTTT	NA	TRBJ2-3	NA	TRBV5-5
CASTPGLAGKFVRSDTQYF	TGTGCCAGTACCCCGGGACTAGCGGGAAAGTTTGTTAGGTCAGATACGCAGTATTTT	NA	TRBJ2-3	TRBD2	TRBV19
CARQGLPSGANVLTF	TGTGCCAGACAGGGTTTGCCCTCTGGGGCCAACGTCCTGACTTTC	once	TRBJ2-6	NA	TRBV2
CASAPRFLFRGNTIYF	TGTGCCAGCGCTCCACGGTTCCTTTTCCGTGGAAACACCATATATTTT	NA	TRBJ1-3	NA	TRBV28
CSVRGAGLGSGELFF	TGCAGCGTGCGAGGAGCGGGTTTAGGATCCGGGGAGCTGTTTTTT	once	TRBJ2-2	NA	TRBV29-1
CASSIPGAANNYGYTF	TGTGCCAGCAGTATACCGGGCGCAGCCAATAACTATGGCTACACCTTC	NA	TRBJ1-2	NA	TRBV2
CASSLSSGAVWETQYF	TGTGCCAGCAGTTTATCTTCTGGGGCGGTATGGGAGACCCAGTACTTC	once	TRBJ2-5	NA	TRBV27
CASSLNWGTEAFF	TGTGCCAGTAGTCTTAATTGGGGGACTGAAGCTTTCTTT	NA	TRBJ1-1	NA	TRBV19
CASSATSGRWSYEQYF	TGTGCCAGCAGTGCCACTAGCGGGAGGTGGTCCTACGAGCAGTACTTC	NA	TRBJ2-7	TRBD2	TRBV6-1
CASSYRPGLAEETQYF	TGTGCCAGCAGTTACCGACCTGGACTAGCGGAAGAGACCCAGTACTTC	NA	TRBJ2-5	TRBD2	TRBV6-5
CASSGGDGPSNQPQHF	TGTGCCAGCAGTGGGGGGGACGGTCCTAGCAATCAGCCCCAGCATTTT	NA	TRBJ1-5	NA	TRBV28
CASSEQGGGDTQYF	TGCGCCAGCAGTGAACAAGGAGGTGGAGATACGCAGTATTTT	NA	TRBJ2-3	NA	TRBV10-1
CAIKEAAKGTEAFF	TGTGCCATCAAGGAGGCAGCCAAGGGGACTGAAGCTTTCTTT	NA	TRBJ1-1	NA	TRBV10-3
CASTPKGGAWSNEQFF	TGTGCCAGCACCCCTAAGGGAGGCGCCTGGAGCAATGAGCAGTTCTTC	NA	TRBJ2-1	NA	TRBV5-4